The 17 T cell receptor beta chains below come from one sample, sequenced in a study of Graves' ophthalmopathy and Graves' hyperthyroidism. RNA transcripts yielded amplified TCR beta CDR3 regions. In the first round, RT-PCR was carried out with HTBI primers, and a multiplex PCR formed the second round. TCRdb analysed the multiplex PCR reads with MiXCR anew, one entry per CDR3 protein. The sample holds 900,000 to 1,200,000 distinct CDR3 sequences, about two fifths seen once. The material sequenced was peripheral blood or thyroid tissue (not recorded which). The receptors were sampled from an adult man with Graves' hyperthyroidism.

This clonotype was recorded once. Sequence at one end of the junction differs from germline and may be a read error. This chain connects TRBV10-3 to TRBJ1-1, with D maybe TRBD1 (6 bases). Germline V gene lookup returns CDR1 ENHRY and CDR2 SYGVKD. The CDR3 totals 14 residues. CDR3 loop: CASSYSGGPTEAFF. Here the CDR3 DNA reads TGTGCCAGCAGTTACTCGGGGGGGCCTACTGAAGCTTTCTTT.

Concerning this clonotype: One base away lies a much larger clone, so this may be a sequencing read error. The rearrangement links TRBV7-8 to TRBJ2-7; D is possibly TRBD2 (6 bases). The CDR3 runs to 14 residues. Germline assignment: CDR1 SGHVS and CDR2 FQNEAQ. This CDR3 is CASSRGLANHEQYF. CDR3 coding DNA: TGCGCCAGCAGCCGGGGACTGGCGAACCACGAGCAGTACTTC.

This clonotype occurred many times. The chain carries TRBV19 and TRBJ1-1, with unresolved D. V lost 2 bases, J lost 1 base, and 11 bases lay in between. The CDR3 contains 15 residues. CDR1 LNHDA and CDR2 SQIVND come from the germline V gene (reference sequence). CDR3 region: CASSISDMWNTEAFF. CDR3 DNA: TGTGCCAGTAGTATATCCGATATGTGGAACACTGAAGCTTTCTTT.

Only one count was recorded for this clonotype. This could be a read error, since a much larger clone is one nucleotide away. The genes are TRBV5-1 and TRBJ2-5, with D hard to call. V dropped 0 bases and J dropped 1 base, with 16 bases sitting between them. CDR3 length equals 17 residues. Germline values: CDR1 SGHRS, CDR2 YFSETQ. CDR3 protein: CASSLEDGLNPQETQYF. CDR3 DNA sequence: TGCGCCAGCAGCTTGGAGGACGGGTTGAATCCCCAAGAGACCCAGTACTTC.

On this clonotype: The junction differs from germline at one of its ends, possibly a read error. This chain joins TRBV7-9 and TRBJ2-5; 7 bases agree with TRBD1. The CDR3 is 12 amino acids. The germline V gene has CDR1 SEHNR and CDR2 FQNEAQ (reference sequence). The CDR3 sequence: CASSSPGQLTNF. The CDR3 region has the DNA TGTGCCAGCAGCTCCCCGGGACAGCTTACGAACTTC.

This clonotype was picked up a small number of times. A junction boundary mismatches the germline segment, possibly from a read error. The chain joins TRBV15 to TRBJ1-2; 8 nucleotides match TRBD1. The CDR3 is 14 amino acids. The germline gives CDR1 LNHNV, CDR2 YYDKDF (reference sequence). The CDR3 loop reads CATSRDRVNSGYTF. The CDR3 region has the DNA TGTGCCACCAGCAGGGACAGGGTCAACTCTGGCTACACCTTC.

CDR3 nucleotide sequence: TGTGCCAGCAGCCATGGGGACAGGGGGACCTACGAGCAGTACTTC. Translated, it gives CASSHGDRGTYEQYF. This chain uses TRBV25-1 with TRBJ2-7, with 11 bases lining up with TRBD1. Germline loops: CDR1 MGHDK, CDR2 SYGVNS. This CDR3 contains 15 residues. V gave up 6 bases and J gave up 2 bases; unmatched junction bases: 6.

In DNA, the CDR3 is TGCGCCAGCAGTCCGCACCGCGGGACAGGGTACGAGCAGTACTTC. Translating it yields CASSPHRGTGYEQYF. The chain has TRBV4-3 and TRBJ2-7, with 9 bases lining up with TRBD1. Trimming removed 6 bases from V and 4 bases from J; junction bases left unmatched: 10. Germline-derived CDR1 and CDR2 are LGHNA and YSLEER. CDR3 size: 15 residues.

This clonotype was detected ten times or more. CDR3 region: CASSQGPSGPTRGETQYF. The CDR3 region has the DNA TGCGCCAGCAGCCAAGGGCCCAGCGGGCCAACCCGAGGAGAGACCCAGTACTTC. The gene calls are TRBV4-3 and TRBJ2-5; D is perhaps TRBD2 (6 bases). Germline CDR1 reads LGHNA; CDR2 reads YSLEER. This CDR3 region has 18 residues. Trimming removed 1 base at V and 4 bases at J, with 22 bases between.

This clonotype showed up just a few times. The chain is built from TRBV9 and TRBJ1-6; no reliable D call. The CDR3 covers 13 residues. V was pared by 7 bases and J by 8 bases, with 13 bases between. Germline CDR1 SGDLS, CDR2 YYNGEE. The CDR3 sequence is CASSTGSYSPLHF. CDR3 sequence (DNA): TGTGCCAGCTCCACCGGCAGCTATTCACCCCTCCACTTT.

The DNA of the CDR3 is TGTGCCAGCAGCTTATCCGGTAGCTCCTACAATGAGCAGTTCTTC. Translating it yields CASSLSGSSYNEQFF. J is TRBJ2-1 and V is TRBV7-3; D not resolved. The CDR3 covers 15 residues. Germline V lookup: CDR1 SGHTA, CDR2 FQGTGA. Trimming removed 2 bases at V and 0 bases at J, with 8 bases between. The full variable domain, with the rest looked up from reference TRBV7-3 and TRBJ2-1, is GAGVSQTPSNKVTEKGKYVELRCDPISGHTALYWYRQSLGQGPEFLIYFQGTGAADDSGLPNDRFFAVRPEGSVSTLKIQRTERGDSAVYLCASSLSGSSYNEQFFGPGTRLTVL.

The V and J genes are TRBV29-1 and TRBJ1-1; D remains unclear. CDR3 length: 13 amino acids. Germline V gene sequence: CDR1 SQVTM, CDR2 ANQGSEA. With 4 bases removed from V and 2 bases from J, the gap between germline ends came to 11 bases. The CDR3 here is CSVGRDVNTEAFF. The CDR3 DNA sequence: TGCAGCGTTGGGCGGGATGTAAACACTGAAGCTTTCTTT.

This clonotype was recorded many times. The chain recombines TRBV15 with TRBJ2-7; 8 bases match TRBD1. The CDR3 contains 17 residues. The germline CDR1 and CDR2 sequences are LNHNV and YYDKDF (reference sequence). V gave up 2 bases and J gave up 2 bases; unmatched junction bases: 11. The CDR3, as DNA: TGTGCCACCAGCAGACCAGTTAGGACAGGGATGACCTACGAGCAGTACTTC. Amino acid sequence: CATSRPVRTGMTYEQYF. Drawing the rest from reference TRBV15 and TRBJ2-7, the complete variable domain is DAMVIQNPRYQVTQFGKPVTLSCSQTLNHNVMYWYQQKSSQAPKLLFHYYDKDFNNEADTPDNFQSRRPNTSFCFLDIRSPGLGDTAMYLCATSRPVRTGMTYEQYFGPGTRLTVT.

A remark on this clonotype: One end of the junction does not line up with germline, which may come from a read error. The V call is TRBV7-9, the J call TRBJ1-5; D remains ambiguous. The CDR3 runs 15 residues. Germline V gives CDR1 SEHNR, CDR2 FQNEAQ (reference sequence). The CDR3 nucleotides are TGTGCCAGCAGCTTAGGACGGGATAGCAATCAGCCCCCGCATTTT. Its protein is CASSLGRDSNQPPHF. The full variable domain, completed using reference TRBV7-9 and TRBJ1-5, is DTGVSQNPRHKITKRGQNVTFRCDPISEHNRLYWYRQTLGQGPEFLTYFQNEAQLEKSRLLSDRFSAERPKGSFSTLEIQRTEQGDSAMYLCASSLGRDSNQPPHFGDGTRLSIL.

V gene TRBV6-6 combines with J gene TRBJ2-5, with D hard to call. V lost 5 bases to trimming and J lost 2 bases, with 15 bases between them. The CDR3 is made up of 15 amino acids. The germline V gene has CDR1 MNHNY and CDR2 SVGAGI (reference sequence). The CDR3, as DNA: TGTGCCAGCAGTGAAGTCGTAGGACGGCAAGAGACCCAGTACTTC. It codes for CASSEVVGRQETQYF.

The chain uses TRBV5-4 and TRBJ1-2; D gene unclear. Germline V gene sequence: CDR1 SGHNT, CDR2 YYREEE (reference sequence). The CDR3 has 14 residues. The V and J ends lost 0 bases and 4 bases respectively, with 10 bases between them. CDR3 protein: CASSLEWDGYGYTF. For the CDR3, the DNA is TGTGCCAGCAGCTTGGAGTGGGATGGCTATGGCTACACCTTC.

The table lists this clonotype with many counts. The chain uses TRBV20-1 and TRBJ1-6; D gene ambiguous. The V and J ends lost 1 base and 5 bases respectively, with 6 bases between them. Germline V gene data show CDR1 as DFQATT and CDR2 as SNEGSKA (reference sequence). CDR3 size: 13 residues. The CDR3 reads CSARGHDNSPLHF. The CDR3 region has the DNA TGCAGTGCTAGAGGTCACGATAATTCACCCCTCCACTTT.